What follows is one TCR beta chain and its context. This specimen comes from a study of neoadjuvant anti-PD-1 for oral cavity cancer. The CDR3 covers 16 residues. Germline loops: CDR1 ENHRY, CDR2 SYGVKD. Trimming left V 0 bases short and J 2 bases short, with 12 bases between. Only in-frame clones appear in the TCRdb table, and some are missing; sequencing was by immunoSEQ multiplex PCR. The sample shows about 16,000 clones, roughly 69% of them seen only once. This clonotype was sampled from a person between 35 and 79 years old with oral cavity squamous cell carcinoma. The V and J genes are TRBV10-3 and TRBJ2-3; D is unresolved. The material was PBMCs, obtained before nivolumab (anti-PD-1) treatment. CDR3 sequence: CAISESTGGATDTQYF. In nucleotides, the CDR3 is TGTGCCATCAGTGAGTCGACGGGCGGAGCCACAGATACGCAGTATTTT.